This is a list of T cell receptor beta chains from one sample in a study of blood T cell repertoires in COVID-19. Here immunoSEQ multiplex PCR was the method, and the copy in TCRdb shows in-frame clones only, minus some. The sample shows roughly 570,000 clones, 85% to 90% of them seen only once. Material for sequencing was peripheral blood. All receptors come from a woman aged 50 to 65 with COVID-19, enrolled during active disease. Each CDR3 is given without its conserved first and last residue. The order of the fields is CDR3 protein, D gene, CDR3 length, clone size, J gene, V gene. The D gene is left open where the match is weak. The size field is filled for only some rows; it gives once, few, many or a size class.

ASSLNPTSGGADEQF | TRBD2 | 15 | . | TRBJ2-1 | TRBV5-1
ASGRGATEAF | . | 10 | . | TRBJ1-1 | TRBV6-5
ASSPTRGVGDTQY | . | 13 | . | TRBJ2-3 | TRBV6-2/TRBV6-3
ASSPDRWEQY | . | 10 | . | TRBJ2-7 | TRBV28
ASSQEGSTDTQY | . | 12 | once | TRBJ2-3 | TRBV7-3
ASSMMGTSGDTQY | . | 13 | . | TRBJ2-3 | TRBV19
ASSSRVPLVREQY | . | 13 | . | TRBJ2-7 | TRBV13
ASSLGWTDNYGYT | . | 13 | . | TRBJ1-2 | TRBV5-4
ASSRGPVANYGYT | . | 13 | . | TRBJ1-2 | TRBV11-2
SVEDRRQANYEQY | . | 13 | . | TRBJ2-7 | TRBV29-1
ATLGEGAYYEQY | TRBD2 | 12 | . | TRBJ2-7 | TRBV11-2
ASSVDTYGYT | . | 10 | . | TRBJ1-2 | TRBV9
ASSQERPIRTPLH | . | 13 | . | TRBJ1-6 | TRBV3-1/TRBV3-2
ASSRGSGGVLYNEQF | TRBD2 | 15 | . | TRBJ2-1 | TRBV3-1/TRBV3-2
ATSGTSSEGYT | . | 11 | . | TRBJ1-2 | TRBV24-1
SVVGFGEQY | . | 9 | . | TRBJ2-7 | TRBV29-1
ASSPTGEGTDTQY | . | 13 | . | TRBJ2-3 | TRBV5-5
ASSLRAGMKNQPQH | . | 14 | . | TRBJ1-5 | TRBV6-4
ASSRSGETNEKLF | . | 13 | . | TRBJ1-4 | TRBV4-1
ASSPGIPYPNQPQH | . | 14 | . | TRBJ1-5 | TRBV27
ASKRGNEQY | . | 9 | . | TRBJ2-7 | TRBV27
ATSDLGTGPTDTQY | TRBD1 | 14 | . | TRBJ2-3 | TRBV24-1
ASSQGGSQPQH | . | 11 | . | TRBJ1-5 | TRBV4-1
ASKPYQVHGYT | . | 11 | . | TRBJ1-2 | TRBV27
ASTTEYGYT | . | 9 | . | TRBJ1-2 | TRBV2
ASSLEQGGYGYT | . | 12 | . | TRBJ1-2 | TRBV5-1
ASSPRRVDSEAF | . | 12 | once | TRBJ1-1 | TRBV6-6
ASSLVSGGSGYT | . | 12 | . | TRBJ1-2 | TRBV5-4
ASSLDSSGANVLT | . | 13 | . | TRBJ2-6 | TRBV7-3
ASSPRPGIPEAF | . | 12 | . | TRBJ1-1 | TRBV5-4
ASSLRQGLGSGANVLT | TRBD1 | 16 | few | TRBJ2-6 | TRBV5-6
ASSRESSYEQY | . | 11 | . | TRBJ2-7 | TRBV6-5
AINDGGYEQY | . | 10 | . | TRBJ2-7 | TRBV10-3
ASSESEQLTNTGELF | . | 15 | few | TRBJ2-2 | TRBV10-1
AWSVPGYLQPQH | . | 12 | . | TRBJ1-5 | TRBV30
ASSLQGNGYT | TRBD1 | 10 | . | TRBJ1-2 | TRBV5-1
ARQGQENTEAF | TRBD1 | 11 | . | TRBJ1-1 | TRBV2
SASDASGGAWTDTQY | TRBD2 | 15 | . | TRBJ2-3 | TRBV20-1
ASCGLNEVFWGYT | . | 13 | once | TRBJ1-2 | TRBV27
ASSVDRGGGGELF | TRBD2 | 13 | . | TRBJ2-2 | TRBV9
ASSEALQGGSSYEQY | TRBD2 | 15 | few | TRBJ2-7 | TRBV2
SVEEFNHGSTEAF | . | 13 | . | TRBJ1-1 | TRBV29-1